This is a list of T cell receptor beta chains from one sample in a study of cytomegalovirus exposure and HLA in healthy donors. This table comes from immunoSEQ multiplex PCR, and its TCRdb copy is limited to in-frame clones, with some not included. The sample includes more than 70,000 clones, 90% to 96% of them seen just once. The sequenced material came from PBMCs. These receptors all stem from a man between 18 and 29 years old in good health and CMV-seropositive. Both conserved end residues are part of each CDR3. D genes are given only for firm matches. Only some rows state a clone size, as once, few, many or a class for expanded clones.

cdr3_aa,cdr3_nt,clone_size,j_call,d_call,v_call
CASIRGGAGNQPQHF,TGTGCCAGCATTCGTGGGGGGGCGGGCAATCAGCCCCAGCATTTT,NA,TRBJ1-5,NA,TRBV28
CASTRGVAGLYEQYF,TGTGCCAGCACGCGGGGGGTAGCGGGACTCTACGAGCAGTACTTC,NA,TRBJ2-7,TRBD2,TRBV9
CASSSSAGTGGWEQYF,TGTGCCAGCAGTTCATCGGCCGGGACAGGGGGCTGGGAGCAGTACTTC,NA,TRBJ2-7,TRBD1,TRBV28
CASSLSRPDTQYF,TGTGCCAGCAGTTTAAGCAGGCCCGATACGCAGTATTTT,NA,TRBJ2-3,NA,TRBV27
CASRRTGGANTEAFF,TGCGCCAGCAGAAGGACAGGGGGTGCGAACACTGAAGCTTTCTTT,NA,TRBJ1-1,TRBD1,TRBV10-2
CASSLVRGLYQETQYF,TGTGCCAGCAGCTTAGTAAGGGGCCTCTACCAAGAGACCCAGTACTTC,once,TRBJ2-5,NA,TRBV7-8
CASSSTGYEQYF,TGTGCCAGCAGCTCAACAGGCTACGAGCAGTACTTC,once,TRBJ2-7,NA,TRBV5-4
CASSGGRRNEKLFF,TGTGCCAGCAGTGGGGGGCGTAGAAATGAAAAACTGTTTTTT,NA,TRBJ1-4,NA,TRBV2
CASSKVRGFMTSNQPQHF,TGTGCCAGTAGTAAAGTCAGGGGATTTATGACTAGCAATCAGCCCCAGCATTTT,NA,TRBJ1-5,NA,TRBV19
CASSSGGTEAFF,TGTGCCAGCAGTTCAGGGGGAACTGAAGCTTTCTTT,NA,TRBJ1-1,TRBD1,TRBV6-6
CAWSVRAGGPTDTQYF,TGTGCCTGGAGTGTACGGGCGGGAGGGCCCACAGATACGCAGTATTTT,NA,TRBJ2-3,TRBD2,TRBV30
CASSTPRYGQPQHF,TGTGCCAGCTCCACCCCCAGGTATGGTCAGCCCCAGCATTTT,once,TRBJ1-5,NA,TRBV28
CAWSGQQGSLSGNTIYF,TGTGCCTGGAGTGGCCAACAGGGGTCCCTCTCTGGAAACACCATATATTTT,NA,TRBJ1-3,TRBD1,TRBV30
CASSRRDRPNTEAFF,TGCGCCAGCAGCCGCCGGGACAGGCCGAACACTGAAGCTTTCTTT,NA,TRBJ1-1,TRBD1,TRBV5-1
CATSGTSGAYNEQFF,TGTGCCACCAGCGGGACTAGCGGGGCCTACAATGAGCAGTTCTTC,NA,TRBJ2-1,TRBD2,TRBV15